The clone carrying this TCR beta chain was detected a few times. Its cognate antigen is unknown. Trimming left V 4 bases short and J 9 bases short, with 22 bases between. Germline CDR1 is SGDLS and CDR2 is YYNGEE. This CDR3 has 16 residues. This entry comes from a study of identical twins. Regarding the study as a whole: Reduced insertions were recorded for abundant cord blood beta clonotypes, with no such pattern in memory repertoires. Out-of-frame alpha sequences common to twins exhibited an excess of low generation probability.

A template switching step contributed a universal primer site, while unique molecular identifiers were present in the cDNA. MiXCR, run by TCRdb on the 5' RACE reads, gives a single entry per CDR3 protein. This sample has a few hundred thousand distinct CDR3 sequences, with 12% found just once. The data also belong to a second study, concerning yellow fever vaccine responses in identical twins.

This TCR was recovered from a young woman in good health. The chain carries TRBV9 and TRBJ2-2, with D unresolved. Input material: memory (CD45RO+) T cells sorted from blood. CDR3: CASSPFLGPKGRELFF. In DNA, the CDR3 is TGTGCCAGCAGCCCATTTCTAGGACCCAAGGGAAGGGAGCTGTTTTTT.